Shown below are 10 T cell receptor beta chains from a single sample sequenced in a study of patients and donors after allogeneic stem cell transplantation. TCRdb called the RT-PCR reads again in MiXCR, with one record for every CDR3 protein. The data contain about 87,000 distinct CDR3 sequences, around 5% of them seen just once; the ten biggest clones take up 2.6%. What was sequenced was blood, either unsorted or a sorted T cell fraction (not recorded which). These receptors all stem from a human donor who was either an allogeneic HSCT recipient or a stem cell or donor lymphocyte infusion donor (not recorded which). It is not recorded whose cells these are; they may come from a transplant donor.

The CDR3 region is CASSITGTGVEQYF. The DNA for the CDR3 is TGTGCCAGCAGTATTACCGGGACAGGGGTCGAGCAGTACTTC. The chain combines TRBV3-1 with TRBJ2-7; 10 bases are a match to TRBD1. This CDR3 has 14 amino acids. V lost 6 bases and J lost 6; bases outside the gene matches: 8. The V gene's germline CDR1 is LGHDT and CDR2 YNNKEL (reference sequence).

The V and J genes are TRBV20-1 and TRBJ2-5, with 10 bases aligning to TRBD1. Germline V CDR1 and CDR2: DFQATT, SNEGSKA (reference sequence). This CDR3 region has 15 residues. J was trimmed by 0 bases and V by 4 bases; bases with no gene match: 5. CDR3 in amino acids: CSANRDRGYQETQYF. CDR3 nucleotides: TGCAGTGCTAATCGGGACAGGGGTTACCAAGAGACCCAGTACTTC.

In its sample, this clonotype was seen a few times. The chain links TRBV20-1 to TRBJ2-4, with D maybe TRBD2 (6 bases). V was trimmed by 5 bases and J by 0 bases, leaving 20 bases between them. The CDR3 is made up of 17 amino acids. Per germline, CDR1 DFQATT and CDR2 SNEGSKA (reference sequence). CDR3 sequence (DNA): TGCAGTGCTTCCCCGGGACTCCTAAAGTCAGCCAAAAACATTCAGTACTTC. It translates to CSASPGLLKSAKNIQYF.

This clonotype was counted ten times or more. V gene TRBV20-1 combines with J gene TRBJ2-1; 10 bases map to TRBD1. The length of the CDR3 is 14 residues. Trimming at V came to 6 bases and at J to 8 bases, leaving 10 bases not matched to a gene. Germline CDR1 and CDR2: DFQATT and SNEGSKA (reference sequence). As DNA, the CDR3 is TGCAGTGCCACCAATGGACAGGGGGGAGATGAGCAGTTCTTC. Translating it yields CSATNGQGGDEQFF.

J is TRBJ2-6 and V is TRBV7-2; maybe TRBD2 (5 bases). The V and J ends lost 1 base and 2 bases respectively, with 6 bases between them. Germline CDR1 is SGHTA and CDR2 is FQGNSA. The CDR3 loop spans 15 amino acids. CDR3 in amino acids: CASSLGSAGANVLTF. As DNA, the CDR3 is TGTGCCAGCAGCTTAGGTAGCGCTGGGGCCAACGTCCTGACTTTC.

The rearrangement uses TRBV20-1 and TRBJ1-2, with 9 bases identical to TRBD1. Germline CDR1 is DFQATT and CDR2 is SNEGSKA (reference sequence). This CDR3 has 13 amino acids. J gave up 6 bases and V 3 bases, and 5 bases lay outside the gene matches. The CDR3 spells CSARDRGADGYTF. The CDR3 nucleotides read TGCAGTGCTAGGGACAGGGGCGCCGATGGCTACACCTTC.

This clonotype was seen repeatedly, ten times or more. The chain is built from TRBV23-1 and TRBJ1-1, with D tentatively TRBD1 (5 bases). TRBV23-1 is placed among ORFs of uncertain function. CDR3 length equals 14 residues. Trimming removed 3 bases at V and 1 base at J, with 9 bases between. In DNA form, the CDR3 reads TGCGCCAGCAGTCAGGGGGAAGAGAACACTGAAGCTTTCTTT. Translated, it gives CASSQGEENTEAFF.

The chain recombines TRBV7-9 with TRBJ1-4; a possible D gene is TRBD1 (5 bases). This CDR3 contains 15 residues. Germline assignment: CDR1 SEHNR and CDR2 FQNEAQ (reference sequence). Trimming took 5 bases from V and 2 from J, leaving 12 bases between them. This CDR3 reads CASSPSRQTNEKLFF. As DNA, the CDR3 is TGTGCCAGCAGCCCATCAAGACAGACTAATGAAAAACTGTTTTTT.

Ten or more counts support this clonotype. The CDR3 DNA follows: TGTGCCAGCAGCTTTCTAGAAACTGAAGCTTTCTTT. Protein sequence: CASSFLETEAFF. V and J are TRBV7-9 and TRBJ1-1; D is uncertain. In germline, CDR1 is SEHNR, CDR2 FQNEAQ (reference sequence). V lost 3 bases and J lost 5, with 7 bases in between. The CDR3 sequence is 12 residues long.

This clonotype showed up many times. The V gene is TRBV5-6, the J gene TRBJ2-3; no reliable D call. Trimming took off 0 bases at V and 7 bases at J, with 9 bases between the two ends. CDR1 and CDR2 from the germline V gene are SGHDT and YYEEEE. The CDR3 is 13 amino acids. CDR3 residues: CASSLVSLYTQYF. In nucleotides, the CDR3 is TGTGCCAGCAGCTTGGTTTCTCTTTATACGCAGTATTTT.